Reported below is one T cell receptor beta chain. Germline V gives CDR1 SGHTA, CDR2 FQGNSA. The CDR3 length is 14 residues. V shed 1 base, J shed 8 bases, and the junction held 7 bases outside the gene matches. This sample stems from a study of blood T cell repertoires in COVID-19. About the research overall: Samples representing acute and convalescent COVID-19 were sourced from the United States, Italy and Spain. Sources were T cells, B-cell-depleted T cells, or PBMCs; the material itself was cDNA or gDNA.

How the authors handled the data: Counts of nucleated cells, estimated from reference gene primer amplification, were obtained. Produced via immunoSEQ multiplex PCR; TCRdb's table is partial and in-frame only. From that table come the V and J calls and clone size; the DNA was used to work out D and trimming. Of 150,000 to 200,000 clones listed, 90% were seen once; the top ten hold around 0.53%. V gene TRBV7-2 combines with J gene TRBJ1-2; the match to TRBD1 covers 7 bases. Sequenced: peripheral blood. This sequence was found in a middle-aged man with acute or convalescent COVID-19. The CDR3 region has the DNA TGTGCCAGCAGCTTAGTGGTGGGACAGAAGGGCTACACCTTC. Its protein is CASSLVVGQKGYTF.